Each of the 20 T cell receptor beta chains below was sequenced from the same sample in a study of control samples from healthy donors and cancer patients. This table comes from immunoSEQ multiplex PCR, and its TCRdb copy is limited to in-frame clones, with some not included. This table has around 140,000 clones, roughly 94% appearing once. The sample taken for sequencing was blood. These TCRs come from a man aged 35-49 years in good health.

The V call is TRBV11-2, the J call TRBJ2-1; D remains unclear. The CDR3 runs 16 residues. Germline V CDR1 and CDR2: SGHAT, FQNNGV. Trimming took off 1 base at V and 2 bases at J, with 12 bases between the two ends. CDR3 nucleotides: TGTGCCAGCAGCTTAGGGTCGGAGAGAGCCTACAATGAGCAGTTCTTC. Encoded protein: CASSLGSERAYNEQFF.

The chain has TRBV10-3 and TRBJ2-6, with D uncertain. The CDR3 has 13 amino acids. V dropped 10 bases and J dropped 1 base, with 8 bases sitting between them. CDR1 ENHRY and CDR2 SYGVKD come from the germline V gene. The CDR3 nucleotides read TGTGCCACCGAGGAATCTGGGGCCAACGTCCTGACTTTC. Its translation: CATEESGANVLTF.

The V and J genes are TRBV29-1 and TRBJ1-5; tentatively, D is TRBD1 (5 bases). There are 14 residues in the CDR3. Germline-derived CDR1 and CDR2 are SQVTM and ANQGSEA. Trimming took off 5 bases at V and 1 base at J, with 12 bases between the two ends. CDR3 amino acids: CSVRDSLSNQPQHF. CDR3 DNA sequence: TGCAGCGTTCGGGACTCCTTAAGCAATCAGCCCCAGCATTTT.

As regards this clone: Other DNA sequences in this specimen translate into the identical CDR3. This chain joins TRBV7-9 and TRBJ1-3; D gene uncertain. V was shortened by 5 bases and J by 4 bases, with 6 bases between the two germline ends. This CDR3 has 12 amino acids. Germline loops: CDR1 SEHNR, CDR2 FQNEAQ (reference sequence). The CDR3: CASSPSGNTIYF. The CDR3 DNA follows: TGTGCCAGCAGCCCCTCCGGAAACACCATATATTTT.

This rearrangement joins TRBV27 to TRBJ1-5; D is perhaps TRBD1 (5 bases). Germline lookup yields CDR1 MNHEY and CDR2 SMNVEV (reference sequence). The CDR3 spans 13 residues. With 6 bases removed from V and 10 bases from J, the gap between germline ends came to 16 bases. DNA of the CDR3: TGTGCCAGCAGAAGTGGGACGGTTGGCCCCCAGCATTTT. This sequence encodes CASRSGTVGPQHF.

The rearrangement links TRBV6-6 to TRBJ1-1; unclear D gene. The CDR3 is made up of 12 amino acids. CDR1 and CDR2 (germline): MNHNY, SVGAGI (reference sequence). Trimming removed 6 bases from V and 11 bases from J, with 16 bases in between. This chain's CDR3 is CASSSPSAVAFF. The CDR3 DNA follows: TGTGCCAGCAGCTCCCCTTCGGCCGTGGCTTTCTTT.

V usage is TRBV9 and J usage is TRBJ1-2; 7 bases are shared with TRBD1. The trim removed 2 bases at V and 4 bases at J, leaving 11 bases unmatched. The CDR3 totals 16 residues. The germline CDR1 and CDR2 sequences are SGDLS and YYNGEE. The CDR3 sequence is CASSVFKRQGVYGYTF. CDR3 coding DNA: TGTGCCAGCAGCGTCTTTAAACGACAGGGCGTCTATGGCTACACCTTC.

J is TRBJ1-5 and V is TRBV28, with 7 nucleotides matching TRBD1. The CDR3 contains 15 residues. Trimming at V came to 6 bases and at J to 0 bases, leaving 5 bases not matched to a gene. Germline values: CDR1 MDHEN, CDR2 SYDVKM. The CDR3 DNA is TGTGCCAGCAGGCCCAGGGGGTATAGCAATCAGCCCCAGCATTTT. This sequence encodes CASRPRGYSNQPQHF.

The rearrangement links TRBV10-2 to TRBJ2-5; 13 bases fit TRBD2. This CDR3 is 16 amino acids long. Germline V lookup: CDR1 WSHSY, CDR2 SAAADI. Trimming cost V 6 bases and J 4 bases; bases outside gene matches: 8. CDR3 nucleotide sequence: TGCGCCAGCAGGGGAACTAGCGGGGGGGGCATAGAGACCCAGTACTTC. Translating gives CASRGTSGGGIETQYF.

V gene TRBV20-1 combines with J gene TRBJ1-4; D is undetermined. The germline V gene encodes CDR1 DFQATT and CDR2 SNEGSKA (reference sequence). V lost 5 bases to trimming and J lost 5 bases, with 6 bases between them. The CDR3 loop spans 11 amino acids. CDR3 nucleotides: TGCAGTGCTGTATTAAATGAAAAACTGTTTTTT. Translating it yields CSAVLNEKLFF.

This clone was found once. The rearrangement joins TRBV7-2 to TRBJ2-2; D is undetermined. Germline V CDR1 and CDR2: SGHTA, FQGNSA. V was clipped by 4 bases and J by 6 bases, with 12 bases between them. The CDR3 spans 14 residues. The CDR3 region is CASSSREGSGELFF. The CDR3 region has the DNA TGTGCCAGCAGCTCTAGGGAAGGTTCCGGGGAGCTGTTTTTT. Combining the CDR3 with reference TRBV7-2 and TRBJ2-2 gives the whole variable domain GAGVSQSPSNKVTEKGKDVELRCDPISGHTALYWYRQSLGQGLEFLIYFQGNSAPDKSGLPSDRFSAERTGGSVSTLTIQRTQQEDSAVYLCASSSREGSGELFFGEGSRLTVL.

CDR3 bases: TGTGCCAGCAGGGACAGTGTAGACTATGGCTACACCTTC. It specifies CASRDSVDYGYTF. The chain uses TRBV2 and TRBJ1-2; a possible D gene is TRBD1 (6 bases). Germline values: CDR1 SNHLY, CDR2 FYNNEI. Trimming cost V 6 bases and J 3 bases, with 11 bases left between them. The CDR3 length is 13 residues.

The CDR3 DNA is TGTGCCAGCAGCTTAGCCGGCAGGTCGGAGCAGTACTTC. It encodes CASSLAGRSEQYF. V gene TRBV7-3 combines with J gene TRBJ2-7; D unclear. From germline, CDR1 is SGHTA and CDR2 FQGTGA. With 2 bases removed from V and 7 bases from J, the gap between germline ends came to 12 bases. The CDR3 is 13 amino acids.

This chain's CDR3 is CASSSDRGYPTYEQYF. CDR3 bases: TGTGCCAGCAGCTCCGACAGGGGGTACCCTACCTACGAGCAGTACTTC. This chain connects TRBV9 to TRBJ2-7, with 9 bases identical to TRBD1. The CDR3 runs to 16 residues. CDR1 is SGDLS, CDR2 YYNGEE, per germline. The V segment lost 4 bases and the J segment 2 bases; nucleotides outside the gene matches: 10.

The chain uses TRBV15 and TRBJ2-7, with D maybe TRBD2 (6 bases). V lost 1 base and J lost 2, with 12 bases in between. The CDR3 spans 15 residues. The V gene's germline CDR1 is LNHNV and CDR2 YYDKDF (reference sequence). The CDR3: CATSRVTGATYEQYF. CDR3 sequence (DNA): TGTGCCACCAGCAGAGTAACGGGAGCCACCTACGAGCAGTACTTC.

V and J are TRBV9 and TRBJ2-2; the D is unclear. Trimming stripped 0 bases from V and 0 bases from J, with 6 bases between. CDR1 is SGDLS, CDR2 YYNGEE, per germline. The CDR3 runs to 15 residues. The CDR3 spells CASSVAASNTGELFF. The DNA of the CDR3 is TGTGCCAGCAGCGTAGCTGCCTCGAACACCGGGGAGCTGTTTTTT. Full variable domain (rest looked up from reference TRBV9 and TRBJ2-2): DSGVTQTPKHLITATGQRVTLRCSPRSGDLSVYWYQQSLDQGLQFLIQYYNGEERAKGNILERFSAQQFPDLHSELNLSSLELGDSALYFCASSVAASNTGELFFGEGSRLTVL.

The V call is TRBV27, the J call TRBJ2-7; possible D gene TRBD1, 6 bases. V was shortened by 9 bases and J by 2 bases, with 11 bases between the two germline ends. This CDR3 is 12 amino acids long. Per germline, CDR1 MNHEY and CDR2 SMNVEV (reference sequence). This chain's CDR3 is CASRGQPYEQYF. DNA of the CDR3: TGTGCCAGTCGCGGACAGCCCTACGAGCAGTACTTC.

The CDR3 protein is CATSVRTGGLSELFF. CDR3 nucleotides: TGTGCCACCAGTGTCCGGACAGGGGGGCTATCAGAGCTGTTTTTT. The chain recombines TRBV24-1 with TRBJ2-2; 10 nucleotides line up with TRBD1. This CDR3 has 15 amino acids. CDR1 is KGHDR, CDR2 SFDVKD, per germline. Trimming took 5 bases from V and 11 from J; bases not matched to a gene: 10.

The genes are TRBV5-6 and TRBJ2-2; 8 bases are shared with TRBD1. This CDR3 comprises 16 residues. V dropped 2 bases and J dropped 2; count of bases not matched to a gene: 5. In germline, CDR1 is SGHDT, CDR2 YYEEEE. CDR3 in amino acids: CASSLGAGGNTGELFF. DNA for the CDR3: TGTGCCAGCAGCTTAGGGGCAGGGGGCAACACCGGGGAGCTGTTTTTT.

This clone was observed a handful of times. The chain employs TRBV4-2 and TRBJ2-7; D possibly corresponds to TRBD1 (5 bases). CDR1 and CDR2 from the germline V gene are LGHNA and YNFKEQ. The CDR3 covers 13 residues. Trimming took 0 bases from V and 6 from J, leaving 9 bases between them. CDR3 region: CASSQDVGAEQYF. In DNA, the CDR3 is TGTGCCAGCAGCCAAGATGTAGGGGCCGAGCAGTACTTC.